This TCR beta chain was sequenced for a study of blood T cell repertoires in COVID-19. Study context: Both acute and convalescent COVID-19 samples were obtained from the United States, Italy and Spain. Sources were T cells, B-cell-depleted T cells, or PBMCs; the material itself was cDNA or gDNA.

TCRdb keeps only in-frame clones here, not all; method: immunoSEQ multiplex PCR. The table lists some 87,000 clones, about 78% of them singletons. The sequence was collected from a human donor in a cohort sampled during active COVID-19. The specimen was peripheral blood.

CDR3 loop: CASSLQDRGEQFF. The DNA for the CDR3 is TGTGCCAGCAGCTTACAAGACAGGGGTGAGCAGTTCTTC. The chain combines TRBV7-3 with TRBJ2-1; 8 bases are shared with TRBD1. The junction had 3 bases not matched to a gene; V was cut back by 2 bases and J by 9 bases. The CDR3 extends over 13 amino acids. CDR1 and CDR2 (germline): SGHTA, FQGTGA. Variable domain in full (rest from reference TRBV7-3 and TRBJ2-1): GAGVSQTPSNKVTEKGKYVELRCDPISGHTALYWYRQSLGQGPEFLIYFQGTGAADDSGLPNDRFFAVRPEGSVSTLKIQRTERGDSAVYLCASSLQDRGEQFFGPGTRLTVL.